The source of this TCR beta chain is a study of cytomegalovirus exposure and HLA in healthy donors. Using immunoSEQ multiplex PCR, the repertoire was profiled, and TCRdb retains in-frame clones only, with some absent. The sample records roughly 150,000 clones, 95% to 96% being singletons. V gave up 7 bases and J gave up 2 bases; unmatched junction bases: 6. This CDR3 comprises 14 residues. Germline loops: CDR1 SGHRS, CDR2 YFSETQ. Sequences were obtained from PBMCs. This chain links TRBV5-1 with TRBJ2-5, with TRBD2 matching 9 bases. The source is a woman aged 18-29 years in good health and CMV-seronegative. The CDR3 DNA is TGCGCCAGCCGTAGCGGGGGTCAACAAGAGACCCAGTACTTC. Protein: CASRSGGQQETQYF.